Below, 23 T cell receptor beta chains from the same sample are listed, as sequenced in a study of shared clonotypes between healthy human individuals. Only in-frame clones appear in the TCRdb table, and some are missing; sequencing was by immunoSEQ multiplex PCR. The sample has some 1 million clones; roughly 80% are singletons. The sequenced sample consisted of memory CD4+ T cells sorted from blood. The subset was: CD45RA-negative fraction. The receptors stem from a man aged 18 to 30 in good health.

The chain uses TRBV29-1 and TRBJ2-3; maybe TRBD1 (5 bases). This CDR3 region has 13 residues. Germline CDR1 reads SQVTM; CDR2 reads ANQGSEA. Trimming took off 4 bases at V and 6 bases at J, with 14 bases between the two ends. CDR3 loop: CSVGQQGSDTQYF. The CDR3 DNA is TGCAGCGTTGGACAGCAGGGAAGTGATACGCAGTATTTT.

The genes are TRBV7-6 and TRBJ1-5; 7 bases match TRBD1. This CDR3 region has 15 residues. V was clipped by 5 bases and J by 2 bases; unmatched bases: 6. CDR1 SGHVS and CDR2 FNYEAQ come from the germline V gene. The CDR3 DNA sequence: TGTGCCAGCAGCGTAGGGGGCCGAGGCAATCAGCCCCAGCATTTT. Its protein is CASSVGGRGNQPQHF.

Turning to this clone: It is unclear where the CDR3 begins or ends on the DNA, so no DNA is shown, and the CDR3 is as TCRdb lists it. This chain's CDR3 is CASILEAGTGELFF. The chain recombines TRBV6-1 with TRBJ2-2; TRBD2, the D gene given by the table, was not confirmed from the DNA. The CDR3 region is 14 residues in length, termini included. Germline-derived CDR1 and CDR2 are MNHNS and SASEGT.

This chain uses TRBV19 with TRBJ2-4; TRBD2 aligns across 7 bases. From germline, CDR1 is LNHDA and CDR2 SQIVND (reference sequence). This CDR3 comprises 14 residues. Trimming at V came to 6 bases and at J to 8 bases, leaving 10 bases not matched to a gene. This CDR3 is CASSPEKREDIQYF. The CDR3 DNA reads TGTGCCAGTAGCCCGGAGAAGCGGGAAGACATTCAGTACTTC.

This chain connects TRBV7-2 to TRBJ1-6, with TRBD1 as a possible D gene (5 bases). The CDR3 contains 18 residues. CDR1 is SGHTA and CDR2 is FQGNSA in the germline V gene. V shed 0 bases and J shed 1 base, with 13 bases lying between them. The CDR3 nucleotides are TGTGCCAGCAGCTTAGCCGGCAGGGTTAGGTCCTATAATTCACCCCTCCACTTT. Translating it yields CASSLAGRVRSYNSPLHF. Filled out from reference TRBV7-2 and TRBJ1-6, the complete variable domain reads GAGVSQSPSNKVTEKGKDVELRCDPISGHTALYWYRQSLGQGLEFLIYFQGNSAPDKSGLPSDRFSAERTGGSVSTLTIQRTQQEDSAVYLCASSLAGRVRSYNSPLHFGNGTRLTVT.

This chain uses TRBV5-1 with TRBJ2-5, with D possibly TRBD2 on 6 matching bases. Trimming stripped 0 bases from V and 5 bases from J, with 14 bases between. The CDR3 consists of 15 residues. Germline CDR1 reads SGHRS; CDR2 reads YFSETQ. CDR3 in amino acids: CASSLGQTSLETQYF. The CDR3 nucleotides are TGCGCCAGCAGCTTGGGGCAGACTAGTTTGGAGACCCAGTACTTC. The whole variable domain, filled in from reference TRBV5-1 and TRBJ2-5, reads KAGVTQTPRYLIKTRGQQVTLSCSPISGHRSVSWYQQTPGQGLQFLFEYFSETQRNKGNFPGRFSGRQFSNSRSEMNVSTLELGDSALYLCASSLGQTSLETQYFGPGTRLLVL.

A note on this clone: One end of the junction does not line up with germline, which may come from a read error. Other DNA sequences in this sample translate to the same CDR3. V gene TRBV7-2 combines with J gene TRBJ2-6, with a tentative D call TRBD2 (5 bases). The CDR3 totals 15 residues. CDR1 SGHTA and CDR2 FQGNSA come from the germline V gene. The CDR3: CASSLRGSGANVLTF. In DNA form, the CDR3 reads TGCGCCAGCAGCTTAAGAGGGTCTGGGGCCAACGTCCTGACTTTC.

Comments on this clone: The same CDR3 also results from other DNA sequences found in this sample. The V call is TRBV9, the J call TRBJ1-5, with no clear D. Trimming cost V 0 bases and J 0 bases, with 4 bases left between them. Per germline, CDR1 SGDLS and CDR2 YYNGEE. The CDR3 extends over 14 amino acids. The CDR3 region is CASSVGPSNQPQHF. The DNA for the CDR3 is TGTGCCAGCAGCGTAGGTCCTAGCAATCAGCCCCAGCATTTT.

The rearrangement joins TRBV30 to TRBJ1-5; TRBD1 matches at 7 bases. With 3 bases clipped from V and 7 bases from J, the junction kept 9 bases outside the gene matches. The CDR3 has 14 amino acids. The germline V gene encodes CDR1 GTSNPN and CDR2 SVGIG (reference sequence). In DNA form, the CDR3 reads TGTGCCTGGAGGGCACCGCAGGGACAGCAGCCCCAGCATTTT. It encodes CAWRAPQGQQPQHF.

This chain links TRBV19 with TRBJ2-1, with D possibly being TRBD1 or TRBD2 (5 bases each). This CDR3 region has 14 residues. The germline V gene encodes CDR1 LNHDA and CDR2 SQIVND (reference sequence). V lost 2 bases to trimming and J lost 3 bases, with 8 bases between them. The CDR3 loop reads CASSIRGIYNEQFF. DNA for the CDR3: TGTGCCAGTAGTATACGGGGCATCTACAATGAGCAGTTCTTC. Full variable domain (outside the CDR3, taken from reference TRBV19 and TRBJ2-1): DGGITQSPKYLFRKEGQNVTLSCEQNLNHDAMYWYRQDPGQGLRLIYYSQIVNDFQKGDIAEGYSVSREKKESFPLTVTSAQKNPTAFYLCASSIRGIYNEQFFGPGTRLTVL.

The genes are TRBV2 and TRBJ1-2; TRBD1 might be the D (6 bases). The CDR3 has 15 amino acids. CDR1 and CDR2 (germline): SNHLY, FYNNEI. Trimming cost V 6 bases and J 1 base, with 15 bases left between them. The CDR3 loop is CASRFGTLLNYGYTF. CDR3 bases: TGTGCCAGCAGATTCGGGACACTCCTTAACTATGGCTACACCTTC.

This sequence joins TRBV5-1 and TRBJ1-1, with 11 bases matching TRBD1. The CDR3 contains 16 residues. The germline CDR1 and CDR2 sequences are SGHRS and YFSETQ. V shed 3 bases and J 4 bases; nucleotides not matched to a gene: 8. CDR3 sequence reads: CASSWSGTGGGTEAFF. CDR3 sequence (DNA): TGCGCCAGCAGCTGGTCCGGGACAGGGGGTGGCACTGAAGCTTTCTTT. Using reference TRBV5-1 and TRBJ1-1 for the parts outside the CDR3, the full variable domain is KAGVTQTPRYLIKTRGQQVTLSCSPISGHRSVSWYQQTPGQGLQFLFEYFSETQRNKGNFPGRFSGRQFSNSRSEMNVSTLELGDSALYLCASSWSGTGGGTEAFFGQGTRLTVV.

The chain couples TRBV19 to TRBJ2-4; D may be TRBD2 (6 bases). V lost 3 bases and J lost 0, with 12 bases in between. This CDR3 spans 16 amino acids. Germline V gives CDR1 LNHDA, CDR2 SQIVND (reference sequence). The CDR3 DNA reads TGTGCCAGTAGTATTTTTAGCGGCCAAGCCAAAAACATTCAGTACTTC. Protein sequence: CASSIFSGQAKNIQYF.

This chain uses TRBV2 with TRBJ1-4, with 7 bases lining up with TRBD1. V was pared by 9 bases and J by 0 bases, with 10 bases of the junction left unmatched. This CDR3 contains 16 residues. Germline V gene sequence: CDR1 SNHLY, CDR2 FYNNEI. The CDR3 spells CASCEGAITTNEKLFF. The CDR3 DNA is TGTGCCAGTTGTGAGGGGGCCATTACAACTAATGAAAAACTGTTTTTT.

The chain links TRBV2 to TRBJ1-2; a possible D gene is TRBD1 (6 bases). The V and J ends lost 6 bases and 4 bases respectively, with 12 bases between them. Germline-derived CDR1 and CDR2 are SNHLY and FYNNEI. This CDR3 has 13 residues. Here the CDR3 DNA reads TGTGCCAGCAGGTTGGACAGCCTCTATGGCTACACCTTC. Translating it yields CASRLDSLYGYTF.

V and J are TRBV7-9 and TRBJ2-5, with D uncertain. CDR1 and CDR2 (germline): SEHNR, FQNEAQ (reference sequence). The CDR3 is 14 amino acids. Trimming left V 5 bases short and J 2 bases short, with 12 bases between. In DNA, the CDR3 is TGTGCCAGCAGCACAAGCACAGTTCAAGAGACCCAGTACTTC. It is translated as CASSTSTVQETQYF. The full variable domain, completed using reference TRBV7-9 and TRBJ2-5, is DTGVSQNPRHKITKRGQNVTFRCDPISEHNRLYWYRQTLGQGPEFLTYFQNEAQLEKSRLLSDRFSAERPKGSFSTLEIQRTEQGDSAMYLCASSTSTVQETQYFGPGTRLLVL.

Details on this clone: Other DNA sequences from this sample encode an identical CDR3 as well. V is TRBV18 and J is TRBJ1-2; a possible D gene is TRBD1 (5 bases). The CDR3 loop spans 13 amino acids. Trimming cost V 2 bases and J 1 base, with 5 bases left between them. The germline V gene encodes CDR1 KGHSH and CDR2 LQKENI. The CDR3 reads CASSPRGNYGYTF. CDR3 DNA sequence: TGTGCCAGCTCACCAAGGGGTAACTATGGCTACACCTTC.

The V call is TRBV5-6, the J call TRBJ1-1; 11 bases are a match to TRBD1. After removal of 4 bases from V and 8 bases from J, the junction contained 1 base not matched to a gene. The CDR3 has 12 residues. Germline CDR1 SGHDT, CDR2 YYEEEE. CDR3 DNA sequence: TGTGCCAGCAGCAGGGACAGGGGGGAAGCTTTCTTT. Its protein is CASSRDRGEAFF.

The genes are TRBV29-1 and TRBJ2-3, with 7 bases aligning to TRBD2. Germline loops: CDR1 SQVTM, CDR2 ANQGSEA. V shed 4 bases and J 1 base; nucleotides not matched to a gene: 8. The CDR3 is 15 amino acids. The CDR3 DNA is TGCAGCGTTGCCGGGAGCGGGGTCGGCACAGATACGCAGTATTTT. It is translated as CSVAGSGVGTDTQYF.

V usage is TRBV5-6 and J usage is TRBJ1-4; D gene unclear. CDR3 length equals 15 residues. Trimming stripped 4 bases from V and 5 bases from J, with 15 bases between. The V gene's germline CDR1 is SGHDT and CDR2 YYEEEE. The CDR3 is CASSATQGPNEKLFF. In nucleotides, the CDR3 is TGTGCCAGCAGCGCTACTCAAGGGCCCAATGAAAAACTGTTTTTT.

V gene TRBV9 combines with J gene TRBJ2-1; 8 bases fit TRBD2. The CDR3 covers 14 residues. V lost 1 base and J lost 9; bases outside the gene matches: 6. The germline V gene has CDR1 SGDLS and CDR2 YYNGEE. The CDR3 bases are TGTGCCAGCAGCGTATCCAGCGGGGGCTTTGAGCAGTTCTTC. It translates to CASSVSSGGFEQFF.

The chain carries TRBV5-1 and TRBJ2-7; TRBD1 agrees at 8 bases. This CDR3 has 17 amino acids. V lost 0 bases and J lost 6; bases outside the gene matches: 14. From germline, CDR1 is SGHRS and CDR2 YFSETQ. Here the CDR3 reads CASSLAVGRQGALEQYF. CDR3 sequence (DNA): TGCGCCAGCAGCTTGGCGGTCGGTAGGCAGGGGGCTCTCGAGCAGTACTTC.

Comments on this clone: A much larger clonotype is one base distant, so this may be a read error. V and J are TRBV5-6 and TRBJ2-7, with 7 positions matching TRBD2. Germline CDR1 is SGHDT and CDR2 is YYEEEE. The CDR3 length is 15 residues. V trimming: 0 bases; J trimming: 0 bases; junction bases outside the gene matches: 3. CDR3 DNA: TGTGCCAGCAGCTTGGGGCGGGGGAGCTCCTACGAGCAGTACTTC. Translated, it gives CASSLGRGSSYEQYF.